This T cell receptor beta chain was sequenced during a study of shared clonotypes between healthy human individuals (TCRdb year 2020). Regarding the study in general: Three men and a couple of women, aged 18 to 49 years, made up the cohort. To increase sequencing depth and limit assay-specific biases, TCR repertoire library preparation and sequencing were carried out by different laboratories using diverse techniques. To estimate repertoire size and how much clonotype sharing occurs between individuals, the study deeply sequenced the blood TCR repertoires of 4 to 6 healthy adults. Each donor's leukapheresis produced roughly between roughly 0.85 and 10 billion PBMCs. For each donor, three plates each were used for CD4 naive and CD4 memory, two plates were used for CD8 naive, and one plate was used for CD8 memory.

Relative to germline, V is missing 0 bases and J is missing 0 bases, with 13 bases of the junction outside any gene match. The germline V gene specifies SGHRS as CDR1 and YFSETQ as CDR2. Reading from cysteine to phenylalanine, the CDR3 counts 20 amino acids. This entry keeps only the CDR3 DNA: 60 bases, framed from base 1. On this clone: It lacks a known antigen. Per-base quality was not reported, and no clone a single base away is much larger than it.

Study-wide findings and limitations: Sampling was limited to blood, and TCR repertoires in tissue likely differ from TCR repertoires in blood. Across a handful of donors, around 5.4% of naive CD4, approximately 3.6% of naive CD8, about 2.3% of memory CD4, and about 0.4% of memory CD8 clonotypes were shared. Larger estimated clonotype richness was generally found for naive subsets than for memory subsets. Even with the large sequencing depth, rarefaction of the sorted-subset datasets indicated that sequencing was incomplete. The genetic and exposure-history diversity represented was limited by the small number of donors. Pairwise subsampling led to the expectation that sequencing depth would affect the degree of clonotype sharing among donors. Clonotypes shared by all four sorted-subset donors showed higher generation probabilities than non-shared clonotypes.

Using the deep immunoSEQ assay, TCR CDR3 regions were amplified from genomic DNA by multiplex PCR. Genomic DNA extracted from each cell subset was distributed evenly over all wells of several immunoSEQ 96-well plates, and each plate served as one replicate. Each replicate PCR for sorted subsets received about 200 ng genomic DNA, equal to tens of thousands of T cell genomes. Purified libraries were quantified with a Qubit 3.0 fluorometer, sized on a Bioanalyzer 2100, and re-quantified with the KAPA Library Quantification kit. Every immunoSEQ 96-well plate was sequenced on a separate single-read 150-cycle Illumina NextSeq 550 flow cell. The study's own analysis went as follows. Because the immunoSEQ output held only junctional sequences and lacked quality scores, the filtering could not match the filtering applied to full-length reads. Sequences were annotated with PyIR, a Python wrapper for IgBLAST v1.9, using IMGT germline references to assign V/J genes and CDR3. Reads with weak V/J assignments (E-value above 1e-6), missing CDR3, stop codons, out-of-frame junctions, or ambiguous translated residues were removed. A V3J clonotype was defined by an identical inferred V gene, J gene, and CDR3 amino acid sequence. The percentage overlap between two repertoires was calculated by dividing the number of shared unique clonotypes by the size of the smaller repertoire. RTK rarefaction, the Chao1 estimator, and Recon v2.1 estimates of unobserved clonotypes were used to assess repertoire richness. Generation probabilities were computed with OLGA for all TCRbeta clonotypes obtained by the gDNA method from several donors. The clones in this table, taken by TCRdb from immuneACCESS, are in-frame only. Not every clone is retained; where verified, under half of the shortfall comes from an unresolved V gene, and the cause of the rest is unknown. V and J calls plus clone size are reproduced from that table; the DNA served to infer D and trimming. This sample holds about 2 million clones; 95% were observed only once. 0.1% to 0.15% of the sample is taken by the ten largest.

Donors were healthy HIV-negative adults with no recently reported acute infections or vaccinations. Every donor was a Caucasian adult living in Nashville, Tennessee, USA. CD4+ T cells were enriched through magnetic negative selection, after which naive cells were positively selected on CD45RA and the remaining negative fraction served as the memory subset. Blood was obtained by leukapheresis, after which PBMCs were separated by Ficoll-Histopaque density gradient centrifugation and cryopreserved in liquid nitrogen vapor phase. Analytical flow cytometry was used to check the purity and quantity of each magnetically sorted T cell population. Genomic DNA was isolated from each sorted fraction and quantified by UV absorbance on a Nanodrop 2000c.

The sequence links TRBV5-1 to TRBJ1-4; 8 middle bases align to TRBD1. The sequencing sample was made of naive CD4+ T cells sorted from blood. The cell subset or site label here, explained by the study, means: CD45RA+ positively selected. The TCR comes from a man aged 18 to 29 in good health. The sequence in DNA is TGCGCCAGCAGCTTGGGGGTGACAGGGGATTATTTTGCAACTAATGAAAAACTGTTTTTT. Its amino acids are CASSLGVTGDYFATNEKLFF.